Listed below are T cell receptor beta chains from one sample, sequenced in a study of cytomegalovirus exposure and HLA in healthy donors. Assay used: immunoSEQ multiplex PCR; TCRdb lists only in-frame clones, some missing. The sample has 210,000 or so clones, around 80% seen once; the top ten hold 2.7%. The sample taken for sequencing was PBMCs. The receptors shown here come from a woman aged 60-70 years in good health and CMV-seropositive. Both conserved end residues are part of each CDR3. Fields, in order: clone size, D gene, J gene, V gene, CDR3 protein, CDR3 DNA. D genes are given only for firm matches. Some rows have no size entry. The others give once, few or many, or a class for an expanded clone.

>-|TRBD1|TRBJ2-7|TRBV28
CASSPQTGGSYEQYF
TGTGCCAGCAGTCCACAGACAGGGGGCTCCTACGAGCAGTACTTC
>-|TRBD2|TRBJ2-2|TRBV4-1
CASSLGGGAVPGELFF
TGCGCCAGCAGCCTGGGCGGGGGGGCCGTACCCGGGGAGCTGTTTTTT
>few|-|TRBJ2-7|TRBV7-9
CASSPGASSYEQYF
TGTGCCAGCAGCCCAGGGGCTAGCTCCTACGAGCAGTACTTC
>-|TRBD2|TRBJ2-5|TRBV5-1
CASSVGLTSPETQYF
TGCGCCAGCAGCGTAGGACTGACTAGCCCGGAGACCCAGTACTTC
>-|TRBD1|TRBJ2-7|TRBV28
CASITGTGFYEQYF
TGTGCCAGCATTACCGGGACAGGGTTCTACGAGCAGTACTTC
>-|-|TRBJ1-5|TRBV18
CASSRTDNQPQHF
TGTGCCAGCTCACGGACAGACAATCAGCCCCAGCATTTT
>-|TRBD2|TRBJ2-3|TRBV28
CASSPAGRGGQDTQYF
TGTGCCAGCAGCCCCGCAGGGCGGGGGGGCCAAGATACGCAGTATTTT
>-|-|TRBJ2-7|TRBV5-5
CASSNNRRAYEQYF
TGTGCCAGCAGTAATAACCGGCGGGCCTACGAGCAGTACTTC
>-|TRBD1|TRBJ1-2|TRBV6-1
CASRDGQGYGYTF
TGTGCCAGCAGGGATGGACAGGGCTATGGCTACACCTTC
>-|-|TRBJ1-5|TRBV19
CASSMPGYSNQPQHF
TGTGCCAGTAGTATGCCAGGGTATAGCAATCAGCCCCAGCATTTT
>-|TRBD1|TRBJ1-1|TRBV18
CASSPGQGTNTEAFF
TGTGCCAGCTCACCAGGACAGGGGACTAACACTGAAGCTTTCTTT
>-|-|TRBJ2-7|TRBV30
CAWSRAYEQYF
TGTGCCTGGAGTCGGGCCTACGAGCAGTACTTC
>few|TRBD2|TRBJ2-1|TRBV5-1
CASSYRLAGENEQFF
TGCGCCAGCAGTTATCGACTAGCGGGAGAGAATGAGCAGTTCTTC
>-|-|TRBJ2-1|TRBV4-1
CASSTASQTYNEQFF
TGCGCCAGCAGCACCGCTAGCCAAACCTACAATGAGCAGTTCTTC
>-|-|TRBJ1-1|TRBV7-8
CASSLRNLNTEAFF
TGTGCCAGCAGCTTGCGCAATCTGAACACTGAAGCTTTCTTT
>-|TRBD1|TRBJ2-2|TRBV5-1
CASSSTGASGELFF
TGCGCCAGCAGCTCGACAGGGGCTAGCGGGGAGCTGTTTTTT
>few|-|TRBJ2-7|TRBV19
CASSKRTPLEQYF
TGTGCCAGTAGTAAACGGACTCCTTTAGAGCAGTACTTC
>-|TRBD1|TRBJ1-1|TRBV27
CASSLSGTVEAFF
TGTGCCAGCAGTTTATCGGGGACAGTTGAAGCTTTCTTT
>few|-|TRBJ2-7|TRBV7-2
CASSSQVPYEQYF
TGTGCCAGCAGCTCACAGGTTCCCTACGAGCAGTACTTC
>few|-|TRBJ2-3|TRBV11-2
CASSLFGSESTDTQYF
TGTGCCAGCAGCTTATTTGGTAGCGAGAGCACAGATACGCAGTATTTT
>-|TRBD1|TRBJ2-2|TRBV7-6
CASSKGQGARNTGELFF
TGTGCCAGCAGCAAAGGACAGGGGGCCAGGAACACCGGGGAGCTGTTTTTT
>few|-|TRBJ1-1|TRBV28
CASSRSGLRAEAFF
TGTGCCAGCAGTCGCTCTGGACTGAGGGCTGAAGCTTTCTTT
>-|-|TRBJ1-2|TRBV5-1
CASSLVADSFYGYTF
TGCGCCAGCAGCTTGGTTGCGGACAGCTTCTATGGCTACACCTTC
>-|-|TRBJ2-5|TRBV27
CASSTGGAETQYF
TGTGCCAGCAGCACAGGCGGTGCAGAGACCCAGTACTTC
>-|TRBD2|TRBJ2-3|TRBV6-1
CASPSGITDTQYF
TGTGCCTCCCCTAGCGGGATAACAGATACGCAGTATTTT
>-|TRBD1|TRBJ2-1|TRBV6-5
CASSYLASGQGNEQFF
TGTGCCAGCAGTTACTTGGCATCGGGACAGGGTAATGAGCAGTTCTTC
>-|-|TRBJ2-2|TRBV7-3
CASSLMPGTGELFF
TGTGCCAGCAGCTTAATGCCGGGAACCGGGGAGCTGTTTTTT
>-|-|TRBJ2-7|TRBV4-1
CASRPFGGPSYEQYF
TGCGCCAGCAGACCGTTCGGGGGTCCGTCCTACGAGCAGTACTTC
>-|TRBD2|TRBJ2-4|TRBV19
CASSPGRGIENIQYF
TGTGCCAGTAGTCCCGGGAGGGGAATCGAAAACATTCAGTACTTC
>once|-|TRBJ2-1|TRBV6-1
CAGTGSSGNEQFF
TGTGCCGGAACTGGGAGCTCCGGGAATGAGCAGTTCTTC
>-|-|TRBJ1-1|TRBV18
CASSPANTNTEAFF
TGTGCCAGCTCACCCGCCAACACCAACACTGAAGCTTTCTTT
>-|TRBD2|TRBJ2-7|TRBV5-1
CASSLAGESYEQYF
TGCGCCAGCAGCTTAGCGGGGGAGTCCTACGAGCAGTACTTC
>-|TRBD2|TRBJ2-5|TRBV18
CASSPIATSGGETQYF
TGTGCCAGCTCACCAATAGCGACTAGCGGGGGTGAGACCCAGTACTTC
>-|-|TRBJ1-5|TRBV30
CAWSRLRDLKGNQPQHF
TGTGCCTGGAGTCGCCTCCGGGACTTAAAAGGCAATCAGCCCCAGCATTTT
>-|-|TRBJ1-3|TRBV7-2
CASSSPGAGNTIYF
TGTGCCAGCAGCTCTCCGGGGGCTGGAAACACCATATATTTT
>-|TRBD2|TRBJ2-1|TRBV19
CATNPTPVLAGVVLGLDNEQFF
TGTGCCACCAACCCCACCCCCGTGCTAGCGGGAGTTGTTTTGGGGTTGGACAATGAGCAGTTCTTC
>-|-|TRBJ1-2|TRBV12-5
CASGLIEPAVRGPNYGYTF
TGTGCTAGTGGTCTCATCGAGCCGGCCGTGCGGGGACCCAACTATGGCTACACCTTC
>few|-|TRBJ1-1|TRBV30
CAWSRGSRTEAFF
TGTGCCTGGAGCCGGGGAAGTCGCACTGAAGCTTTCTTT
>-|-|TRBJ2-2|TRBV10-1
CASSALLGISGANTGELFF
TGCGCCAGCAGCGCCCTTCTTGGGATTTCAGGGGCCAACACCGGGGAGCTGTTTTTT
>once|TRBD1|TRBJ1-2|TRBV18
CASSPMTGTGFSGGGYTF
TGTGCCAGCTCACCAATGACCGGGACAGGGTTTTCCGGGGGAGGCTACACCTTC
>-|-|TRBJ2-3|TRBV5-1
CASRSGESSTDTQYF
TGCGCCAGCAGGTCGGGGGAGTCTAGCACAGATACGCAGTATTTT
>-|-|TRBJ2-5|TRBV5-1
CASSFRGGETQYF
TGCGCCAGCAGCTTCCGGGGAGGAGAGACCCAGTACTTC
>-|-|TRBJ1-2|TRBV27
CASSLSDSYGYTF
TGTGCCAGCAGTCTCTCGGACAGCTATGGCTACACCTTC
>-|TRBD1|TRBJ1-2|TRBV28
CASSVTGTGDFYGYTF
TGTGCCAGCAGTGTGACCGGGACAGGGGATTTCTATGGCTACACCTTC
>-|-|TRBJ1-1|TRBV5-4
CASSFTTGMGTEAFF
TGTGCCAGCAGCTTTACGACGGGGATGGGGACTGAAGCTTTCTTT